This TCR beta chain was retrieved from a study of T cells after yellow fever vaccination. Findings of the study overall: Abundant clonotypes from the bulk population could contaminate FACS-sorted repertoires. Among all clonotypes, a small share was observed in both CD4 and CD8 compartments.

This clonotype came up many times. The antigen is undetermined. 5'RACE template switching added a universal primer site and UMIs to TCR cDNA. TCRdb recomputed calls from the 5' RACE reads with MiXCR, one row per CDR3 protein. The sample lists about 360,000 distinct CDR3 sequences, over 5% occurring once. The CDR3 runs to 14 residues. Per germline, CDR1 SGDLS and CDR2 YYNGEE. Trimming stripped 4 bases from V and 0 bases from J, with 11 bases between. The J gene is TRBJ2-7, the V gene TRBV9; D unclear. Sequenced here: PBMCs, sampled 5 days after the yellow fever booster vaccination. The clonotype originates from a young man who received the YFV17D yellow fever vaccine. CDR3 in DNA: TGTGCCAGCAGCAAGACCGGATTCTCCTACGAGCAGTACTTC. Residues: CASSKTGFSYEQYF.